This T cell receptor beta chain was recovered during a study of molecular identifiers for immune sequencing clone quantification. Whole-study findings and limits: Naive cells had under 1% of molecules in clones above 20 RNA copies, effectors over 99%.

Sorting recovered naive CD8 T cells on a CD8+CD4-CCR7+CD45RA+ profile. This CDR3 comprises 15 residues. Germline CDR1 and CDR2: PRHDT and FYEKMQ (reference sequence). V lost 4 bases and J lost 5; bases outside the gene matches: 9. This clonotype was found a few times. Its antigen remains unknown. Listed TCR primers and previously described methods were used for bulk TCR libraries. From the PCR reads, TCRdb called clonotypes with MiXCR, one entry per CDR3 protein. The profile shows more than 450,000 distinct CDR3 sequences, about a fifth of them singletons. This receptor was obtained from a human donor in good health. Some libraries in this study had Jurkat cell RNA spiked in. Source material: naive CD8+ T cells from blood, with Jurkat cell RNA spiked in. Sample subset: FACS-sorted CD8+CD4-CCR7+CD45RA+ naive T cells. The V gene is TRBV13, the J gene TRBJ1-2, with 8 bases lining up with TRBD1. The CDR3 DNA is TGTGCCAGCAGCTCTCAGGGGGCCCAGGGGTATGGCTACACCTTC. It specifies CASSSQGAQGYGYTF.